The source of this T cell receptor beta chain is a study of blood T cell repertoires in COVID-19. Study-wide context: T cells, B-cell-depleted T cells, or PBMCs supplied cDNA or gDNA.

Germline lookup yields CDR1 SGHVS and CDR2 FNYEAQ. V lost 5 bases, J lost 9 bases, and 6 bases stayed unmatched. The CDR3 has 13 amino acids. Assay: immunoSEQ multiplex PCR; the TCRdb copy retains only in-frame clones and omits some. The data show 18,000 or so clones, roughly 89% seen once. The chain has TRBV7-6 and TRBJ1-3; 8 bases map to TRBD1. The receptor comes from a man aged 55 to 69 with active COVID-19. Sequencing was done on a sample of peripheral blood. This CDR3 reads CASSQTGEGTIYF. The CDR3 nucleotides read TGTGCCAGCAGCCAGACAGGGGAAGGCACCATATATTTT.